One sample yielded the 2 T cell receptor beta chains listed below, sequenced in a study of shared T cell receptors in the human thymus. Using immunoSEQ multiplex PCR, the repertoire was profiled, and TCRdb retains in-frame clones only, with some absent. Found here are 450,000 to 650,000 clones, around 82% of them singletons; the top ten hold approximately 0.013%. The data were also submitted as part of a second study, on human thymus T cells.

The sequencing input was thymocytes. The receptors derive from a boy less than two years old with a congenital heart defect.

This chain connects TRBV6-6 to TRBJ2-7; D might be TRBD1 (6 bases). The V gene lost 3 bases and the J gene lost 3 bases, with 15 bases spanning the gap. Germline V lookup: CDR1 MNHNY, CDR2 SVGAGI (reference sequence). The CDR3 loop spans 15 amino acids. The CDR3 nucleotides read TGTGCCAGCAGTTATTCAGGGGCCCAGTACTACGAGCAGTACTTC. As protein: CASSYSGAQYYEQYF.

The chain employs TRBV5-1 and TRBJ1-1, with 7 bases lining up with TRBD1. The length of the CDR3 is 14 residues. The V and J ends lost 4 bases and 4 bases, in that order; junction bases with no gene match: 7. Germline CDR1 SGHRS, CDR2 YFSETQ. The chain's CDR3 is CASSERTGGTEAFF. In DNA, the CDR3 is TGCGCCAGCAGCGAGAGGACAGGAGGCACTGAAGCTTTCTTT.